The entry that follows covers one T cell receptor beta chain sequence. This sample is part of a study of blood T cell repertoires in COVID-19. Generated by immunoSEQ multiplex PCR, the TCRdb table keeps only in-frame clones and is missing some. The sample includes about 320,000 clones, about 83% of them seen just once. From germline, CDR1 is MNHEY and CDR2 SVGAGI. This CDR3 has 15 residues. With V trimmed by 0 bases and J by 7 bases, 3 bases remained unmatched. This clonotype was obtained from a woman aged 50 to 60 with acute or convalescent COVID-19. V and J are TRBV6-5 and TRBJ2-4, with TRBD1 matching 10 bases. Material: peripheral blood. Here the CDR3 reads CASSYSGTGENIQYF. Here the CDR3 DNA reads TGTGCCAGCAGTTACTCCGGGACAGGGGAGAACATTCAGTACTTC.